The 13 T cell receptor beta chains given below trace back to one sample, sequenced in a study of identical twins' blood T cells. TCRdb processed the 5' RACE reads anew with MiXCR; each CDR3 protein has one entry. The repertoire holds 400,000 or so distinct CDR3 sequences, with about 28% as singletons. What was sequenced was PBMCs. The receptors stem from a woman aged 18-49 years in good health.

This chain joins TRBV20-1 and TRBJ1-3; 7 nucleotides agree with TRBD1. This CDR3 comprises 15 residues. Unmatched junction bases numbered 9, after V lost 2 bases and J lost 5 bases. CDR1 DFQATT and CDR2 SNEGSKA come from the germline V gene (reference sequence). The CDR3 DNA reads as TGCAGTGCTAGACCTACAGGGGTGGCCAGAAACACCATATATTTT. The encoded protein is CSARPTGVARNTIYF.

The V call is TRBV2, the J call TRBJ1-6; perhaps TRBD1 as D (5 bases). V gave up 5 bases and J gave up 7 bases, with 9 bases separating them. The CDR3 sequence is 13 residues long. CDR1 and CDR2 from the germline V gene are SNHLY and FYNNEI. The CDR3 nucleotides are TGTGCCAGCAGTTGGGGCCTGAATTCACCCCTCCACTTT. Translation: CASSWGLNSPLHF.

With respect to this clonotype: The likely explanation is a read error, given a far larger clone one base away. The chain recombines TRBV5-1 with TRBJ1-1; D gene uncertain. There are 11 residues in the CDR3. Germline CDR1 reads SGHRS; CDR2 reads YFSETQ. The CDR3 region is CAISLNTEAFF. The CDR3 DNA follows: TGCGCCATCAGCTTGAACACTGAAGCTTTCTTT.

As to this clonotype: This may come from a read error, since a much larger clone is one base off. V and J are TRBV20-1 and TRBJ2-5, with D unresolved. The CDR3 totals 12 residues. The V end was cut by 0 bases, the J end by 0 bases, with 2 bases between. Germline lookup yields CDR1 DFQATT and CDR2 SNEGSKA (reference sequence). CDR3 sequence: CSAREDQETQYF. CDR3 nucleotide sequence: TGCAGTGCTAGAGAAGACCAAGAGACCCAGTACTTC.

CDR3 amino acids: CSARDLRGQINEKLFF. CDR3 bases: TGCAGTGCTAGAGATTTAAGGGGACAGATTAATGAAAAACTGTTTTTT. The chain carries TRBV20-1 and TRBJ1-4, with 7 bases aligning to TRBD1. Germline CDR1 and CDR2: DFQATT and SNEGSKA (reference sequence). J gave up 4 bases and V 0 bases, and 8 bases lay outside the gene matches. The CDR3 spans 16 residues.

This clonotype was observed a few times. The chain carries TRBV20-1 and TRBJ1-5, with 7 bases that match TRBD1. Per the germline V gene, CDR1 is DFQATT and CDR2 is SNEGSKA (reference sequence). The trim removed 4 bases at V and 4 bases at J, leaving 4 bases unmatched. The CDR3 sequence is 13 residues long. The CDR3 is CSAKDRRNQPQHF. CDR3 DNA: TGCAGTGCTAAGGACAGGCGAAATCAGCCCCAGCATTTT.

Comment on this clonotype: Mismatch with germline at one junction end may stem from a read error. J is TRBJ2-7 and V is TRBV12-3 or TRBV12-4; no clear D gene. The CDR3 totals 13 residues. CDR3 bases: TGTGCCAGCCGTTTTCGGTCTTATTACGAGCAGTACTTC. Translating it yields CASRFRSYYEQYF.

The sample holds a few counts of this clonotype. CDR3 in amino acids: CSARPTGSGNTIYF. CDR3 DNA sequence: TGCAGTGCTAGACCGACAGGATCTGGAAACACCATATATTTT. The chain joins TRBV20-1 to TRBJ1-3; a weak D match, TRBD1 (6 bases). Trimming stripped 2 bases from V and 1 base from J, with 9 bases between. The germline V gene encodes CDR1 DFQATT and CDR2 SNEGSKA (reference sequence). CDR3 size: 14 residues.

The J gene is TRBJ1-5, the V gene TRBV7-9; no definite D call. V shed 1 base and J shed 2 bases, with 12 bases lying between them. The CDR3 has 16 amino acids. CDR1 is SEHNR and CDR2 is FQNEAQ in the germline V gene (reference sequence). CDR3 DNA sequence: TGTGCCAGCAGCTTAGAGATTGGAGGTGGCAATCAGCCCCAGCATTTT. This encodes CASSLEIGGGNQPQHF.

The V and J genes are TRBV19 and TRBJ1-5, with unresolved D. The V end was cut by 1 base, the J end by 1 base, with 8 bases between. CDR3 length: 15 residues. CDR1 and CDR2 from the germline V gene are LNHDA and SQIVND (reference sequence). CDR3 loop: CASSIAVASNQPQHF. For the CDR3, the DNA is TGTGCCAGTAGTATAGCGGTTGCAAGCAATCAGCCCCAGCATTTT.

A few counts support this clonotype. The V call is TRBV18, the J call TRBJ1-1; D not resolved. Trimming took 1 base from V and 3 from J, leaving 9 bases between them. The CDR3 length is 14 residues. The germline V gene encodes CDR1 KGHSH and CDR2 LQKENI. The CDR3 loop is CASSPLDPDTEAFF. The CDR3 DNA is TGTGCCAGCTCACCACTTGACCCGGACACTGAAGCTTTCTTT. The full variable domain, its missing parts supplied by reference TRBV18 and TRBJ1-1, is NAGVMQNPRHLVRRRGQEARLRCSPMKGHSHVYWYRQLPEEGLKFMVYLQKENIIDESGMPKERFSAEFPKEGPSILRIQQVVRGDSAAYFCASSPLDPDTEAFFGQGTRLTVV.

This sequence joins TRBV5-6 and TRBJ2-3; 7 bases fit TRBD2. V dropped 1 base and J dropped 4; count of bases not matched to a gene: 3. The CDR3 runs to 14 residues. CDR1 and CDR2 (germline): SGHDT, YYEEEE. The CDR3 DNA is TGTGCCAGCAGCTTGAAAGCGGGGCCAGATACGCAGTATTTT. It encodes CASSLKAGPDTQYF.

CDR3 region: CASSLTGFGGNQPQHF. The CDR3 region has the DNA TGCGCCAGCAGCCTGACAGGATTTGGAGGCAATCAGCCCCAGCATTTT. The V call is TRBV4-1, the J call TRBJ1-5; a possible D gene is TRBD1 (6 bases). Germline loops: CDR1 MGHRA, CDR2 YSYEKL. V lost 4 bases to trimming and J lost 2 bases, with 15 bases between them. The CDR3 sequence is 16 residues long.